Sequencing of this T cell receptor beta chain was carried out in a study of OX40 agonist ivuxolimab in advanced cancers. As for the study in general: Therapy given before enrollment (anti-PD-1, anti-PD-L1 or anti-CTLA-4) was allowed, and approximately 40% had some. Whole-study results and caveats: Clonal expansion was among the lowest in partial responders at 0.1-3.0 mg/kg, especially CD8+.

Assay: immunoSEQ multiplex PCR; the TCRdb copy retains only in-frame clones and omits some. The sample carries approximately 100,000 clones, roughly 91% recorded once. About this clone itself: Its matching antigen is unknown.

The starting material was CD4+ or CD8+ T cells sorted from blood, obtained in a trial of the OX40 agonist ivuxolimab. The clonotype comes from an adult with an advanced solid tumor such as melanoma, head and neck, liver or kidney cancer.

The CDR3 nucleotides read TGTGCCAGCAGCTTAAATGCGGGTAGGGAGCTGTTTTTT. Its translation: CASSLNAGRELFF. The chain uses TRBV11-2 and TRBJ2-2; D is possibly TRBD2 (5 bases). The CDR3 runs to 13 residues. The V and J ends lost 2 bases and 9 bases respectively, with 10 bases between them. Germline-derived CDR1 and CDR2 are SGHAT and FQNNGV.